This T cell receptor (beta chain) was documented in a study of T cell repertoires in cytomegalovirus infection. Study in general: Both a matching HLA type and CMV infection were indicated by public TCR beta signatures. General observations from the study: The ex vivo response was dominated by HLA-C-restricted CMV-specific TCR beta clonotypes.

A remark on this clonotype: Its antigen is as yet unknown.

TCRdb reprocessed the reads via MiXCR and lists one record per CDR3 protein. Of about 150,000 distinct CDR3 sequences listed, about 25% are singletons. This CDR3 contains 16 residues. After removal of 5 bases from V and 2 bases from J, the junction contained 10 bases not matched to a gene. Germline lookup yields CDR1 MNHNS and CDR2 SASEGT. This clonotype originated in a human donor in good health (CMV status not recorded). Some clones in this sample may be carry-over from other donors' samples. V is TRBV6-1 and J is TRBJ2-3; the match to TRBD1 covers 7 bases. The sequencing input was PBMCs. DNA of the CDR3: TGTGCCAGCAGTCGTTATCCCGGGACAGCCACAGATACGCAGTATTTT. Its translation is CASSRYPGTATDTQYF.